The present T cell receptor (beta chain) was sequenced within a study of cytomegalovirus exposure and HLA in healthy donors. From germline, CDR1 is SGDLS and CDR2 YYNGEE. Trimming cost V 3 bases and J 3 bases, with 10 bases left between them. The CDR3 covers 13 residues. This PCR relied on a set of 60 Vbeta primers and 13 Jbeta primers. Generated by immunoSEQ multiplex PCR, the TCRdb table keeps only in-frame clones and is missing some. The profile shows 150,000 to 200,000 clones, about two thirds of them singletons. The clonotype comes from a woman aged 25-40 years in good health and CMV-seronegative. The sequenced material came from PBMCs. The V call is TRBV9, the J call TRBJ2-7; perhaps TRBD2 as D (5 bases). DNA for the CDR3: TGTGCCAGCAGCGACGGGGTAAGCTACGAGCAGTACTTC. Its protein product is CASSDGVSYEQYF.